This TCR beta chain was identified in a study of OX40 agonist ivuxolimab in advanced cancers. Notes on the study in general: On average, CD8+ T cells showed a greater number of expanded clones than CD4+.

About this clone: Its target is not known.

Autoimmune disease history or systemic immunosuppression was exclusionary. Only in-frame clones appear in the TCRdb table, and some are missing; sequencing was by immunoSEQ multiplex PCR. The sample contains tens of thousands of clones, around 87% of which appear only once. Germline lookup yields CDR1 SGHAT and CDR2 FQNNGV. This CDR3 has 14 residues. V lost 3 bases and J 6 bases, leaving 13 bases between the germline ends. The material sequenced was CD4+ or CD8+ T cells sorted from blood, taken in a trial of the OX40 agonist ivuxolimab. The V call is TRBV11-2, the J call TRBJ2-3; D could derive from TRBD1 or TRBD2 (5 bases each). The sequence derives from an adult with an advanced solid tumor such as melanoma, head and neck, liver or kidney cancer. CDR3 in amino acids: CASSFRDPADTQYF. CDR3 nucleotides: TGTGCCAGCAGCTTCCGGGACCCCGCGGATACGCAGTATTTT.